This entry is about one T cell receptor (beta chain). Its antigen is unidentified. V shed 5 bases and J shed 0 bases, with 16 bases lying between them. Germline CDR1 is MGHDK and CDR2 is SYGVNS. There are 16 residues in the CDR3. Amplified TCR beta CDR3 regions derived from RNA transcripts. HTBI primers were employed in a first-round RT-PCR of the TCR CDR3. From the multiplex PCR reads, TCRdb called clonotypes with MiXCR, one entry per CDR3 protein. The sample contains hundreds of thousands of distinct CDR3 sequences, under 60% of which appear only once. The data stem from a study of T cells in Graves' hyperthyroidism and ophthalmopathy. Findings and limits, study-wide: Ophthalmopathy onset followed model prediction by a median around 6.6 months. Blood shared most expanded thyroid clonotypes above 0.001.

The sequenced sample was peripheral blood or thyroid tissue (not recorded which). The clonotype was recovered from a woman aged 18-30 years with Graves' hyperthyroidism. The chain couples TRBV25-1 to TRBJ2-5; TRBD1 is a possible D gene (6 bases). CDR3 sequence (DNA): TGTGCCAGCAGTCTCCCGGGACATTCGTACCAAGAGACCCAGTACTTC. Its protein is CASSLPGHSYQETQYF. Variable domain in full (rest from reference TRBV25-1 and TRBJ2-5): EADIYQTPRYLVIGTGKKITLECSQTMGHDKMYWYQQDPGMELHLIHYSYGVNSTEKGDLSSESTVSRIRTEHFPLTLESARPSHTSQYLCASSLPGHSYQETQYFGPGTRLLVL.